This T cell receptor (beta chain) emerged from a study of T-cell reconstitution after alpha-beta-depleted transplantation in children (dated by TCRdb to between 2015 and 2016). As for the study more broadly: Using TCR repertoire profiling, the study followed T-cell immune reconstitution in a quantitative way in children after TCRalphabeta/CD19-depleted allogeneic hematopoietic cell transplantation. Summary of the overall study and its limitations: In some patients, the high TCRbeta diversity seen at day 60 was put down to recipient T cells and intrathymic progenitors that had survived conditioning. The apparently early recovery of alphabetaT-cell counts about two months after transplant reportedly depended on only several hundred rapidly expanded clones that came from non-depleted graft cells. Over the following months the frequencies of hyperexpanded clones went down, and after one year T-cell counts and TCRbeta diversity were mostly credited to newly produced T cells.

According to the germline V gene (reference sequence), CDR1 reads MNHEY and CDR2 reads SMNVEV. Trimming accounts for 4 bases at V and 7 bases at J, while the number of junction bases matched to no gene is 6. Reading from cysteine to phenylalanine, the CDR3 counts 14 amino acids. Only the CDR3 part of the read is kept: 42 bases, read in frame from the first base. In this sample, this clonotype turned up a few times. No antigen is known for it. There are no base qualities to consult, and no much larger clone falls within one base. Taken with the paper, the label for treatment or condition translates to: allogeneic hematopoietic cell transplantation with graft depleted of TCRalphabeta T cells and CD19 B cells. TCRalphabeta/CD19-depleted allogeneic hematopoietic cell grafts were given to the transplant recipients, all of whom were children. Library method: PCR. The instrument given in TCRdb is Illumina HiSeq 2500. TCR library preparation used molecular barcoding, with unique molecular identifiers applied to normalize quantification of the TCRbeta repertoire. The raw public data were reprocessed by TCRdb itself: fastp quality trimming at Q25, MiXCR clonotype calling, in-frame beta chains only. Each CDR3 protein appears once, grouped with its most common genes and DNA. This sample gives about 580,000 distinct CDR3 sequences in total; more than 20% of them show up just once. The top ten clonotypes cover roughly 15% of the sample.

This clonotype was obtained from a boy in the first two years of life who had a stem cell transplant for acute myeloid leukemia, so the T cells may come from the graft donor. The V and J segments used are TRBV27 and TRBJ1-1, with 10 bases aligning to TRBD1. Sequenced material: PBMCs, mostly from graft donor cells, taken 360 days after TCRalphabeta/CD19-depleted stem cell transplant. The DNA is TGTGCCAGCAGTTCAGGACAGGGGGTTATTGAAGCTTTCTTT. This encodes CASSSGQGVIEAFF.